What follows describes a single T cell receptor beta chain. Its antigen is unidentified. In preparing the TRB cDNA libraries, 5' RACE with UMI labels was used. TCRdb reprocessed the 5' RACE reads, with one entry per CDR3 protein and no DNA. The sample features about 85,000 distinct CDR3 sequences, with less than 1% in its top ten. This specimen belongs to a study of CXCR3-negative and CXCR3-positive naive CD8 T cells. Findings of the study overall: Relative to CXCR3-negative naive cells, CXCR3-positive naive cells had more hydrophobic TRB CDR3s.

This clonotype was sampled from a human donor in good health. Some clones in this sample may be carry-over from other donors' samples. Input material: naive CXCR3+ CD8+ T cells from blood. Noted subset: CD45RO-CCR7+CD27+CD95- naive CD8+ T cells expressing CXCR3 (TNR3+).

The CDR3 sequence is CASSFGPQPMPYNEQFF. V is TRBV11-2 and J is TRBJ2-1; TCRdb selects TRBD2, and the lack of DNA leaves this call unchecked. The CDR3 covers 17 residues. Germline assignment: CDR1 SGHAT and CDR2 FQNNGV.